Below, one TCR beta chain is given with its context. For every subset, genomic DNA was evenly distributed across several immunoSEQ plates. Libraries were prepared by immunoSEQ multiplex PCR; TCRdb keeps only in-frame clonotypes and omits some of them. There are around 2,000,000 clones in the sample; approximately 95% occur only once, and 0.9% to 1.5% lies in the top ten. Terminally differentiated effector memory CD45RA+ cells were excluded by CCR7 positive selection of CD45RO-negative cells. Every one of the donors was a Caucasian adult that lived in Nashville, Tennessee. Per the germline V gene, CDR1 is LNHDA and CDR2 is SQIVND (reference sequence). This CDR3 has 13 amino acids. The germline V and J ends were trimmed by 6 bases and 3 bases, with 12 bases remaining between them. This sample is part of a study of shared clonotypes between healthy human individuals.

The sample was naive CD8+ T cells sorted from blood. J is TRBJ2-7 and V is TRBV19, with no clear D. The sequence came from a man younger than 30 in good health. CDR3 protein: CASSATTNYEQYF. CDR3 in DNA: TGTGCCAGTAGCGCCACGACCAACTACGAGCAGTACTTC.